Listed here is a single T cell receptor beta chain. Its antigen has not been determined. No per-base quality is available; no much larger clone lies one base away. The time point label, as the study defines it: baseline before first vaccination. Vaccinee samples came from UK trials COV001 and COV002, including a single-blind randomized controlled phase 2/3 trial of AZD1222 (ChAdOx1 nCoV-19) in healthy adults. Trial participant PBMC samples were collected at day 0 and day 28 after the second dose for TCRbeta chain sequencing. V is reduced by 3 bases and J by 1 base, leaving a spacing of 22 bases between them. The CDR3 contains 19 residues, cysteine and phenylalanine counted. Only the CDR3 DNA stays, 57 bases, in frame from base 1. The germline V gene encodes CDR1 MGHRA and CDR2 YSYEKL. The data were taken from a study of T cell responses to AZD1222 COVID-19 vaccine (dated by TCRdb to the early 2020s). About the study as a whole: AZD1222 recipients with second doses at about 4 weeks or about 12 weeks were pooled, because spike-specific TCR depth and breadth did not differ between schedules. A total of approximately 250 trial participants underwent TCR sequencing, of whom about 210 had received two doses of AZD1222 and around 26 had received two doses of the MenACWY control vaccine. Trial participants were enrolled by age into 18-55, 56-69 and 70-plus year subgroups, with roughly 160, 29 and 62 TCR-sequenced participants respectively. General findings and caveats noted by the study authors: The 56-69-year group was small, and its depth increase did not reach significance, likely because of low power. Spike-specific TCR breadth and depth rose significantly after two AZD1222 doses compared with day 0 and with MenACWY recipients. Conclusions about previously exposed vaccinees were limited because only five to seven AZD1222 recipients were SARS-CoV-2 seropositive at baseline. Participants were mostly white British and included more females than males, and it was suggested by the authors that clonal diversity may have been underestimated. Reportedly, almost half of the unique spike-specific TCRs recognized epitopes lying outside the regions that are mutated in the B.1.351 and B.1.1.7 variants. Because no day 14 peak-response samples were available, the repertoires could be characterized only after the peak T cell response. The vaccine-associated CD4 TCRs covered the entire spike protein, and the dominant responses fell in regions 160-218 and 743-854.

The CDR3 regions of human TCRbeta chains were analyzed by immunosequencing. The authors' analysis ran thus. Repertoire TCRs were matched against a reference library of SARS-CoV-2-specific TCRs generated with the MIRA antigen-specificity platform. Breadth meant the fraction of unique TCRs that were SARS-CoV-2-associated, whereas depth meant the fraction of total T cells that were SARS-CoV-2-associated. Each spike-specific TCR was assigned to its reactive spike region and to a CD4 or CD8 class using the MIRA data. Log10-transformed breadth and depth values were compared by one-way ANOVA with Sidak's multiple comparisons tests. This immuneACCESS table, as held by TCRdb, lists in-frame sequences with V and J called but not all clones. Of the missing ones, under half trace to an unresolved V gene in checked studies; the others have no known cause. V, J and clone size were drawn from that table, and D and trimming were deduced from the DNA. The sample table holds about 100,000 clones, of which about 89% were seen once. Clones ranked in the top ten supply over 15% of the sample.

This sequence uses TRBV4-1 and TRBJ1-3; TRBD1 might be the D gene, on 5 matching bases. The sequence came from an adult in good health. The sequencing used peripheral blood, collected on day 0 of AZD1222 vaccination. The CDR3 amino acid sequence is: CASSHTEVGTGGSGNTIYF. The nucleotide sequence is given as TGCGCCAGCAGCCATACTGAAGTTGGTACAGGAGGGTCTGGAAACACCATATATTTT.